The sequence of this TCR beta chain was determined in a study of cytomegalovirus exposure and HLA in healthy donors. Study-wide results and limits: DRB1 had the most TCR associations and HLA-C the fewest, a later analysis found, with rates varying by HLA locus. Within an earlier analysis, most TCR beta V segments proved productive either about 90% or about 30% of the time. The study designated 150 or so TCR beta chains cytomegalovirus-associated.

It was with 60 Vbeta and 13 Jbeta primers that the PCR ran. Assay used: immunoSEQ multiplex PCR; TCRdb lists only in-frame clones, some missing. This sample has 95,000 to 100,000 clones, with around 85% found just once. Of note for this clone: Its antigen is currently unknown.

The CDR3 totals 15 residues. J gave up 6 bases and V 4 bases, and 7 bases lay outside the gene matches. Germline V lookup: CDR1 MDHEN, CDR2 SYDVKM. Sequenced input: PBMCs. This TCR was sampled from a man between 25 and 39 years old in good health and CMV-seronegative. The rearrangement links TRBV28 to TRBJ2-7, with 12 nucleotides matching TRBD2. The DNA of the CDR3 is TGTGCCAGCAGTTCCTTGACTAGCGGGAGTACCGAGCAGTACTTC. Its protein is CASSSLTSGSTEQYF.